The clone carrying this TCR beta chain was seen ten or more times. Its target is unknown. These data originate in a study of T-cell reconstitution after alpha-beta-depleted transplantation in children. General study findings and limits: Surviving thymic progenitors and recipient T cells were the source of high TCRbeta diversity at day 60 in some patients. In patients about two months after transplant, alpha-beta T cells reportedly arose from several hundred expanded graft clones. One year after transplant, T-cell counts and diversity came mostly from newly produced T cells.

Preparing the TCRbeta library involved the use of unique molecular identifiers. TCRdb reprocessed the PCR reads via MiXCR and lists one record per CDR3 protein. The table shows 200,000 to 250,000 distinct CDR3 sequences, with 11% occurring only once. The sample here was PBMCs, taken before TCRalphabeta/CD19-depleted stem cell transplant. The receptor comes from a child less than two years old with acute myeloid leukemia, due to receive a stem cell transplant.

The CDR3 reads CASSLGIPDTQYF. The CDR3 bases are TGCGCCAGCAGTTTAGGGATCCCAGATACGCAGTATTTT. The chain couples TRBV5-1 to TRBJ2-3; D is uncertain. This CDR3 is 13 amino acids long. CDR1 and CDR2 from the germline V gene are SGHRS and YFSETQ. With 5 bases removed from V and 4 bases from J, the gap between germline ends came to 11 bases.